Listed below are T cell receptor beta chains from one sample, sequenced in a study of T cell responses to AZD1222 COVID-19 vaccine. Only in-frame clones appear in the TCRdb table, and some are missing; sequencing was by immunoSEQ multiplex PCR. The sample lists 140,000 to 150,000 clones; under 95% were seen once. Here the sequenced sample was peripheral blood, taken 28 days after the second AZD1222 dose. Receptor source: an adult who received the AZD1222 COVID-19 vaccine. Both conserved end residues are part of each CDR3. Fields, in order: clone size, D gene, V gene, J gene, CDR3 protein. The D gene is left open where the match is weak. Clone size is stated in some rows and not others, as once, few, many or a class when expanded.

NA	NA	TRBV6-4	TRBJ2-6	CASSELHRERASGANVLTF
NA	TRBD1	TRBV7-2	TRBJ1-2	CASSLEGTGGGYTF
NA	TRBD1	TRBV19	TRBJ2-6	CASKGQGATGANVLTF
NA	TRBD2	TRBV10-3	TRBJ2-2	CATSPSGATGELFF
NA	NA	TRBV5-1	TRBJ1-4	CASSLAQAGYEKLFF
NA	NA	TRBV6-5	TRBJ2-1	CASSGTPNEQFF
NA	NA	TRBV6-1	TRBJ2-7	CASSVDEGKAIYEQYF
NA	NA	TRBV5-1	TRBJ1-4	CASRPQGTNEKLFF
NA	TRBD1	TRBV6-4	TRBJ1-1	CASTPGGRGGTEAFF
NA	TRBD2	TRBV11-2	TRBJ2-2	CASIGLAGKNTGELFF
NA	TRBD2	TRBV9	TRBJ2-3	CASSLTSGKGGTDTQYF
NA	NA	TRBV18	TRBJ1-1	CASSPPAGNTEAFF
once	TRBD2	TRBV29-1	TRBJ2-2	CSAGSGRIANTGELFF
few	NA	TRBV7-9	TRBJ2-5	CASSLPDRETQYF
once	NA	TRBV5-1	TRBJ2-1	CASRIGNEQFF
NA	NA	TRBV5-5	TRBJ2-7	CASSLGVYEQYF
NA	NA	TRBV14	TRBJ2-3	CASSPTDTQYF
once	NA	TRBV30	TRBJ2-5	CAWSVHLETQYF
NA	NA	TRBV2	TRBJ1-1	CASSADLNTEAFF
NA	TRBD1	TRBV5-1	TRBJ1-4	CASSLGGQGYNEKLFF
NA	TRBD1	TRBV27	TRBJ2-1	CATRQGIYNEQFF
NA	TRBD1	TRBV30	TRBJ1-2	CAWDRGEGLGYTF
NA	NA	TRBV6-5	TRBJ1-1	CASLVQTNTEAFF
once	NA	TRBV7-9	TRBJ1-1	CASSSGITEAFF
NA	TRBD1	TRBV7-9	TRBJ1-4	CASSLGGTGDPLFF
NA	NA	TRBV14	TRBJ1-1	CASSQYRVATEAFF
NA	NA	TRBV6-5	TRBJ1-3	CASRGRSSGNTIYF
NA	NA	TRBV5-1	TRBJ1-2	CASSLWGPEGYTF
NA	NA	TRBV6-5	TRBJ2-3	CASSYLGPGTDTQYF
NA	TRBD1	TRBV29-1	TRBJ2-3	CSVEEGTGGDTQYF
NA	NA	TRBV2	TRBJ2-7	CASSLTGYEQYF
few	NA	TRBV20-1	TRBJ2-3	CSAPELDTQYF
NA	TRBD1	TRBV6-1	TRBJ2-1	CASSEKGARRSRGLEQFF
NA	NA	TRBV30	TRBJ2-2	CAWSRSHTGELFF
NA	NA	TRBV9	TRBJ2-3	CASSSSASTDTQYF
NA	NA	TRBV9	TRBJ2-6	CASSGKISGANVLTF
NA	NA	TRBV11-2	TRBJ1-1	CASSLGVDTEAFF
NA	TRBD1	TRBV29-1	TRBJ1-1	CSVGGRQGAWQGTEAFF
NA	NA	TRBV11-2	TRBJ1-2	CASSLEARAHSYGYTF
NA	TRBD1	TRBV10-2	TRBJ1-1	CASTRDRASTEAFF